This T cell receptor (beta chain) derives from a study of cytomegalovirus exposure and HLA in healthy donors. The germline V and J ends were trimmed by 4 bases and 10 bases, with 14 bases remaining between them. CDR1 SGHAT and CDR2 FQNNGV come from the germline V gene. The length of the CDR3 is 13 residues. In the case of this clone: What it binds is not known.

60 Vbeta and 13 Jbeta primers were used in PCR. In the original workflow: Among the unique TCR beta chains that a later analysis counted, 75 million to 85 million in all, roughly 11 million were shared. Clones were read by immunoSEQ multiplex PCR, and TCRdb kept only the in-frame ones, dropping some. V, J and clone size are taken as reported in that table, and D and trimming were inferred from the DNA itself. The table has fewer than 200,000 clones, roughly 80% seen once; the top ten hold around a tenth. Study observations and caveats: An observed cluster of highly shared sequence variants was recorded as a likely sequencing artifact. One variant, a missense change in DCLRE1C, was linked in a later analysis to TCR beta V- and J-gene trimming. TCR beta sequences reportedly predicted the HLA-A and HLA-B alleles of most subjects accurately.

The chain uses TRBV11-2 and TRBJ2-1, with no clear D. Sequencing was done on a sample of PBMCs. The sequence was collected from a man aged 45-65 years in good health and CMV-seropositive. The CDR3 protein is CASSSELGLEQFF. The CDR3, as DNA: TGTGCCAGCAGCTCAGAGCTAGGTCTAGAGCAGTTCTTC.